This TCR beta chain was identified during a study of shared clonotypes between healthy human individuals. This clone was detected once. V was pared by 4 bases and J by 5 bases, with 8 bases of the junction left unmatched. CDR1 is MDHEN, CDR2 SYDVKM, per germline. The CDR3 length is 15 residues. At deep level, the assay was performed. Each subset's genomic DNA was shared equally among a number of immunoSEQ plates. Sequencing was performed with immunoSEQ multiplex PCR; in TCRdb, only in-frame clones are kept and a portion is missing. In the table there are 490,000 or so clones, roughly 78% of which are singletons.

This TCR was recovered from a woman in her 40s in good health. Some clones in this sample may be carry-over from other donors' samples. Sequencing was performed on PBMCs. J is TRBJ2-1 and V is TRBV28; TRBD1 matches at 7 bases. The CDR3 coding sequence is TGTGCCAGCAGTTCCCCCCCGACAGGGAACAATGAGCAGTTCTTC. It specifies CASSSPPTGNNEQFF.